This TCR beta chain is from a study of T cell responses to AZD1222 COVID-19 vaccine. Study at large: Second-dose intervals near 4 or 12 weeks were combined. Study-level results: Across the whole spike, CD4 TCRs peaked at regions 160-218 and 743-854. Of the AZD1222 recipients, only 5 to 7 were seropositive at baseline. Scientists sampled the repertoires only once the peak T cell response had passed.

This CDR3 comprises 13 residues. Trimming cost V 6 bases and J 1 base, with 9 bases left between them. CDR1 is ENHRY and CDR2 is SYGVKD in the germline V gene. Measured with immunoSEQ multiplex PCR; TCRdb has only the in-frame clones, and not every one. The sample holds 95,000 to 150,000 clones, 80% to 90% seen once. Of note for this clone: Its antigen is not known.

The clonotype comes from an adult in good health. The chain has TRBV10-3 and TRBJ2-5; D is perhaps TRBD2 (5 bases). The sample in question was peripheral blood, obtained on day 0 of AZD1222 vaccination. In DNA form, the CDR3 reads TGTGCCATCAGCGGACTGCGCCAAGAGACCCAGTACTTC. Translated, it gives CAISGLRQETQYF.